This T cell receptor (beta chain) was identified in a study of Tregs in tolerant kidney transplant recipients. As for the study in general: The nonmyeloablative bone marrow transplants came from related graft donors, with transient mixed chimerism. Whole-study results and caveats: Activated donor B cell expansion appeared to reveal the most relevant donor-specific TCRbeta repertoire. For some patients, primers changed over time, blocking nucleotide-level comparison.

Comments on this clone: Its antigen is not identified.

Profiling relied on immunoSEQ multiplex PCR, and the TCRdb table lists in-frame clones only, not all of them. The sample lists tens of thousands of clones, under 98% seen once, with 0.34% in the top ten. J gave up 7 bases and V 5 bases, and 13 bases lay outside the gene matches. Per germline, CDR1 MGHRA and CDR2 YSYEKL. The CDR3 totals 15 residues. The sequences come from Tregs from blood, collected before the transplant. This TCR came from a human donor who received a combined kidney and bone marrow transplant. The rearrangement joins TRBV4-1 to TRBJ1-2; 7 nucleotides agree with TRBD1. The CDR3 sequence is CASSKERQGLAGYTF. CDR3 DNA: TGCGCCAGCAGCAAGGAGAGACAGGGTCTGGCTGGCTACACCTTC.